The 18 T cell receptor beta chains below were found in one sample sequenced in a study of blood T cells in healthy people across ages. A sample-barcoded 5' primer and a J-beta primer mix were used in a second PCR of roughly 7 to 12 cycles. TCRdb re-called the 5' RACE reads with MiXCR, one entry per CDR3 protein. The sample holds approximately 700,000 distinct CDR3 sequences, about 34% seen once. Sequenced sample: blood. These receptors all come from a woman of 80 years or more in good health.

In its sample, this clonotype was seen many times. This rearrangement joins TRBV29-1 to TRBJ1-1; 8 bases line up with TRBD1. The CDR3 extends over 12 amino acids. Germline assignment: CDR1 SQVTM and CDR2 ANQGSEA. Trimming cost V 4 bases and J 7 bases; bases outside gene matches: 5. CDR3 nucleotides: TGCAGCGTTGGACAGGGGCTTGGTGAAGCTTTCTTT. It is translated as CSVGQGLGEAFF.

This clonotype was detected ten times or more. V gene TRBV2 combines with J gene TRBJ2-4; 9 bases agree with TRBD1. This CDR3 has 15 amino acids. Trimming removed 6 bases from V and 1 base from J; junction bases left unmatched: 4. The germline V gene encodes CDR1 SNHLY and CDR2 FYNNEI. The CDR3: CASRGDRVAKNIQYF. The CDR3 DNA is TGTGCCAGCAGGGGGGACAGGGTTGCCAAAAACATTCAGTACTTC.

A word on this clonotype: At one boundary the junction diverges from the germline segment, which might be a read error. This chain uses TRBV19 with TRBJ1-2; no clear D. CDR1 is LNHDA and CDR2 is SQIVND in the germline V gene (reference sequence). This CDR3 is built from 12 residues. Here the CDR3 reads CTSSPRTVGYTF. The DNA for the CDR3 is TGTACCAGTAGTCCGCGGACGGTTGGCTACACCTTC. The entire variable domain, with the rest obtained from reference TRBV19 and TRBJ1-2, is as follows: DGGITQSPKYLFRKEGQNVTLSCEQNLNHDAMYWYRQDPGQGLRLIYYSQIVNDFQKGDIAEGYSVSREKKESFPLTVTSAQKNPTAFYLCTSSPRTVGYTFGSGTRLTVV.

This clonotype was observed at least ten times. The rearrangement uses TRBV28 and TRBJ2-7; D is unclear. V was pared by 5 bases and J by 3 bases, with 20 bases between. The germline V gene encodes CDR1 MDHEN and CDR2 SYDVKM. CDR3 size: 16 residues. This CDR3 is CASSTDYRKMIYEQYF. As DNA, the CDR3 is TGTGCCAGCAGTACCGATTACAGAAAAATGATCTACGAGCAGTACTTC. The variable domain in full, with the rest retrieved from reference TRBV28 and TRBJ2-7, is DVKVTQSSRYLVKRTGEKVFLECVQDMDHENMFWYRQDPGLGLRLIYFSYDVKMKEKGDIPEGYSVSREKKERFSLILESASTNQTSMYLCASSTDYRKMIYEQYFGPGTRLTVT.

This clonotype was counted at least ten times. This chain connects TRBV10-2 to TRBJ1-2; D unresolved. The V end was cut by 8 bases, the J end by 4 bases, with 11 bases between. The CDR3 has 12 amino acids. In germline, CDR1 is WSHSY, CDR2 SAAADI. CDR3 region: CASAEASYGYTF. The CDR3 DNA sequence: TGCGCCAGCGCCGAGGCCTCCTATGGCTACACCTTC.

Concerning this clonotype: A much larger clone differs by one base, so this may be a read error. The chain couples TRBV12-3 or TRBV12-4 to TRBJ1-1; a possible D gene is TRBD1 (6 bases). The CDR3 has 13 amino acids. The DNA for the CDR3 is TGTGCCAGCAGTTCGAAAGGGGACACTGAAGTTTTCTTT. This gives the protein CASSSKGDTEVFF.

This clonotype was seen just once. A read error may be the cause here, since a much bigger clone is one base away. This chain connects TRBV20-1 to TRBJ2-5, with D possibly TRBD1 on 6 matching bases. This CDR3 region has 14 residues. Germline V gene data show CDR1 as DFQATT and CDR2 as SNEGSKA (reference sequence). CDR3 nucleotides: TGCAGTGCTGGAGATCCAGGGGTACGGGAGACCCAGTACTTC. Translation gives CSAGDPGVRETQYF.

This clonotype was detected only a few times. The chain couples TRBV7-6 to TRBJ2-7; D tentatively reads TRBD1 or TRBD2 (6 bases each). Trimming took 5 bases from V and 7 from J, leaving 15 bases between them. This CDR3 has 13 amino acids. Germline CDR1 SGHVS, CDR2 FNYEAQ. DNA for the CDR3: TGTGCCAGCAGCCTCCGGAGGGACAATGAGCAGTACTTC. Translation: CASSLRRDNEQYF.

This clonotype was found many times. The chain has TRBV6-6 and TRBJ2-3; TRBD2 matches 12 bases. Per the germline V gene, CDR1 is MNHNY and CDR2 is SVGAGI (reference sequence). Losses at the gene ends were 0 bases for V and 0 bases for J; bases not matched to a gene: 1. CDR3 length: 17 amino acids. CDR3 loop: CASSYSTSGGSTDTQYF. CDR3 nucleotides: TGTGCCAGCAGTTACTCGACTAGCGGGGGAAGCACAGATACGCAGTATTTT.

The chain uses TRBV20-1 and TRBJ2-5, with D possibly TRBD2 on 5 matching bases. The J call could be wrong; TRBJ2-7 is a better fit for the DNA end. There are 11 residues in the CDR3. Germline assignment: CDR1 DFQATT and CDR2 SNEGSKA (reference sequence). As DNA, the CDR3 is TGCAGTGCTCCCCTGGAGGCCGAGCAGTACTTC. Its protein is CSAPLEAEQYF.

This clonotype was counted only a few times. The chain has TRBV12-3 or TRBV12-4 and TRBJ2-5, with 10 bases fitting TRBD1. J lost 10 bases, V lost 5 bases, and 7 bases had no gene match. The CDR3 covers 13 residues. The CDR3 loop reads CASSARDRGGQYF. The DNA of the CDR3 is TGTGCCAGCAGTGCTAGGGACAGGGGCGGCCAGTACTTC.

The V call is TRBV6-5, the J call TRBJ1-1, with unresolved D. Per germline, CDR1 MNHEY and CDR2 SVGAGI. The CDR3 consists of 14 residues. Trimming pared 2 bases from V and 1 base from J, leaving 8 bases between. CDR3 protein: CASSYRFGNTEAFF. CDR3 DNA: TGTGCCAGCAGTTACCGCTTCGGGAACACTGAAGCTTTCTTT.

This clonotype was detected a few times. The genes are TRBV30 and TRBJ1-1, with a tentative D call TRBD1 (6 bases). The V end was cut by 2 bases, the J end by 0 bases, with 19 bases between. This CDR3 comprises 17 residues. Germline CDR1 and CDR2: GTSNPN and SVGIG (reference sequence). The CDR3 coding sequence is TGTGCCTGGAGTTACCGGACCCCGACAGGACTGAACACTGAAGCTTTCTTT. Its protein is CAWSYRTPTGLNTEAFF.

The genes are TRBV7-2 and TRBJ1-1; no firm D call. The V end lost 5 bases, the J end lost 3 bases, and 13 bases lay between the germline ends. Germline CDR1 SGHTA, CDR2 FQGNSA. The CDR3 extends over 14 amino acids. CDR3 bases: TGTGCCAGCAGCCGGGAAAATCAGGACACTGAAGCTTTCTTT. Protein: CASSRENQDTEAFF.

Concerning this clonotype: This may come from a read error, since a much larger clone is one base off. The chain couples TRBV20-1 to TRBJ2-1; D could derive from TRBD1 or TRBD2 (5 bases each). The CDR3 contains 17 residues. Trimming cost V 0 bases and J 5 bases, with 20 bases left between them. CDR1 is DFQATT, CDR2 SNEGSKA, per germline (reference sequence). This CDR3 is CSARDSNGDRNHNEQFF. CDR3 in DNA: TGCAGTGCTAGAGATTCTAACGGGGACCGAAACCACAATGAGCAGTTCTTC.

This chain joins TRBV20-1 and TRBJ2-3; 10 positions agree with TRBD2. Germline-derived CDR1 and CDR2 are DFQATT and SNEGSKA (reference sequence). V gave up 5 bases and J gave up 1 base; unmatched junction bases: 6. There are 15 residues in the CDR3. The CDR3 DNA follows: TGCAGTGCTCCGCTAGCGGGAGTTGGCACAGATACGCAGTATTTT. Residues: CSAPLAGVGTDTQYF.

This clonotype was detected only a few times. V and J are TRBV9 and TRBJ2-3; the D is unclear. CDR1 SGDLS and CDR2 YYNGEE come from the germline V gene. This CDR3 comprises 15 residues. Trimming cost V 3 bases and J 4 bases, with 15 bases left between them. For the CDR3, the DNA is TGTGCCAGCAGCGCCCCTGCGACTGGGGCAGATACGCAGTATTTT. It translates to CASSAPATGADTQYF. Variable domain in full (rest from reference TRBV9 and TRBJ2-3): DSGVTQTPKHLITATGQRVTLRCSPRSGDLSVYWYQQSLDQGLQFLIQYYNGEERAKGNILERFSAQQFPDLHSELNLSSLELGDSALYFCASSAPATGADTQYFGPGTRLTVL.

Worth noting for this clonotype: A single base separates this from a much larger clone, so it may be a read error. The chain combines TRBV20-1 with TRBJ2-7; D gene uncertain. CDR1 is DFQATT, CDR2 SNEGSKA, per germline (reference sequence). CDR3 length: 11 amino acids. V was pared by 6 bases and J by 3 bases, with 9 bases between. The CDR3 region is CSAVHGYEQYF. CDR3 nucleotides: TGCAGTGCCGTACATGGCTACGAGCAGTACTTC.